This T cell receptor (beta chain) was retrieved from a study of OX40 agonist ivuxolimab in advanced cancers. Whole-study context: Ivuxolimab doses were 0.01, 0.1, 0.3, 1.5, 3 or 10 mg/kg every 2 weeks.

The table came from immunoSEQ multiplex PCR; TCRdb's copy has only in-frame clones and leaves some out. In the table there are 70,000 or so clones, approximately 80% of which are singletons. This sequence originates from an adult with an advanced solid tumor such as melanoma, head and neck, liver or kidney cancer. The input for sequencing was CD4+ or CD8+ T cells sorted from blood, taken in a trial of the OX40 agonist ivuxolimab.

The CDR3 DNA is TGCGCCAGCAGCTTGCCTAGCGGGGCTGTTCCTGGGGCCAACGTCCTGACTTTC. It is translated as CASSLPSGAVPGANVLTF. The chain carries TRBV5-1 and TRBJ2-6; 9 positions match TRBD2. Germline trimming cut 1 base from V and 2 bases from J; bases unmatched to any gene: 7. This CDR3 region has 18 residues. Germline CDR1 reads SGHRS; CDR2 reads YFSETQ.